What follows are 20 T cell receptor beta chains derived from one specimen sequenced in a study of CXCR3-negative and CXCR3-positive naive CD8 T cells. The TRB libraries of cDNA were built by UMI-labeled 5' RACE. From its re-call of the 5' RACE reads, TCRdb lists each CDR3 protein once, without DNA. The repertoire table contains roughly 40,000 distinct CDR3 sequences. Input material: naive CXCR3- CD8+ T cells from blood. This sample's subset: CD45RO-CCR7+CD27+CD95- naive CD8+ T cells lacking CXCR3 (TNR3-). The receptors originated from a human donor in good health. Some clones in this sample may be carry-over from other donors' samples.

This chain links TRBV6-1 with TRBJ2-3. CDR3 length equals 14 residues. The germline V gene encodes CDR1 MNHNS and CDR2 SASEGT. CDR3 loop: CASRNEIRTDTQYF.

The chain couples TRBV9 to TRBJ2-3; the TCRdb call, TRBD1, lacks DNA for checking. CDR3 length: 16 amino acids. Germline CDR1 SGDLS, CDR2 YYNGEE. The CDR3 reads CASSSSRGLSADTQYF.

This clonotype is medium-sized by frequency. The rearrangement uses TRBV11-2 and TRBJ1-1. Germline V gene sequence: CDR1 SGHAT, CDR2 FQNNGV. This CDR3 spans 13 amino acids. CDR3 sequence reads: CASSLYVGTEAFF.

The V gene is TRBV3-1, the J gene TRBJ1-1; TCRdb indicates TRBD1, and absent DNA this call remains unverified. Per germline, CDR1 LGHDT and CDR2 YNNKEL (reference sequence). This CDR3 contains 13 residues. CDR3 in amino acids: CASSRDRDTEAFF.

The CDR3 sequence is CASSQEPGAAEAFF. The J gene is TRBJ1-1, the V gene TRBV4-1; without DNA, the TCRdb call of TRBD1 cannot be checked. This CDR3 is 14 amino acids long. In germline, CDR1 is MGHRA, CDR2 YSYEKL.

The chain links TRBV29-1 to TRBJ1-2; no DNA is available, so the TRBD1 call from TCRdb remains unchecked. The CDR3 runs 15 residues. Germline CDR1 reads SQVTM; CDR2 reads ANQGSEA. The CDR3 protein is CSVELATAANYGYTF.

This clonotype is identified as medium-sized from frequency. The rearrangement joins TRBV20-1 to TRBJ2-3; checking the TCRdb D call of TRBD2 is not possible without DNA. Looked up from germline, CDR1 is DFQATT and CDR2 is SNEGSKA (reference sequence). CDR3 length: 17 residues. The chain's CDR3 is CSAKLAGVPSVTDTQYF.

The J gene is TRBJ2-1, the V gene TRBV5-1; the D gene TCRdb calls, TRBD1, cannot be checked with no DNA. CDR1 is SGHRS and CDR2 is YFSETQ in the germline V gene. The CDR3 has 15 residues. The CDR3 loop is CASSHKGGASNEQFF. The full variable domain, completed using reference TRBV5-1 and TRBJ2-1, is KAGVTQTPRYLIKTRGQQVTLSCSPISGHRSVSWYQQTPGQGLQFLFEYFSETQRNKGNFPGRFSGRQFSNSRSEMNVSTLELGDSALYLCASSHKGGASNEQFFGPGTRLTVL.

The CDR3 loop is CASSLEASGNSAYNEQFF. The rearrangement uses TRBV7-9 and TRBJ2-1; without DNA, the TCRdb call of TRBD2 cannot be checked. From germline, CDR1 is SEHNR and CDR2 FQNEAQ (reference sequence). CDR3 size: 18 residues.

The rearrangement links TRBV7-9 to TRBJ2-1; TCRdb's D call, TRBD1, is unchecked because there is no DNA. Germline V gene sequence: CDR1 SEHNR, CDR2 FQNEAQ (reference sequence). This CDR3 is 14 amino acids long. The CDR3 reads CASTPDPEVSEQFF.

V gene TRBV6-2 or TRBV6-3 combines with J gene TRBJ2-1. Germline CDR1 reads MNHEY; CDR2 reads SVGEGT. The CDR3 is 14 amino acids. The CDR3 spells CASSYGSSYNEQFF.

The chain's CDR3 is CASNPLQRGGYNEQFF. The V call is TRBV6-2 or TRBV6-3, the J call TRBJ2-1; no DNA is available, so the TRBD2 call from TCRdb remains unchecked. The CDR3 loop spans 16 amino acids. Germline CDR1 and CDR2: MNHEY and SVGEGT.

The V gene is TRBV7-6, the J gene TRBJ2-7; lacking DNA, the TRBD1 call made by TCRdb goes unchecked. The CDR3 sequence is 16 residues long. Germline-derived CDR1 and CDR2 are SGHVS and FNYEAQ. The CDR3 region is CASSPTPGTVAYEQYF. Using reference TRBV7-6 and TRBJ2-7 for the parts outside the CDR3, the full variable domain is GAGVSQSPRYKVTKRGQDVALRCDPISGHVSLYWYRQALGQGPEFLTYFNYEAQQDKSGLPNDRFSAERPEGSISTLTIQRTEQRDSAMYRCASSPTPGTVAYEQYFGPGTRLTVT.

The chain uses TRBV12-3 or TRBV12-4 and TRBJ1-2; TCRdb picks TRBD1, but there is no DNA to check that call. The CDR3 has 12 amino acids. The CDR3 loop is CASNAGVYGYTF.

V gene TRBV2 combines with J gene TRBJ2-1; TCRdb proposes TRBD2, but this gene call is untestable without DNA. The CDR3 has 16 amino acids. The germline gives CDR1 SNHLY, CDR2 FYNNEI. CDR3 sequence: CASSDNSGGDYNEQFF.

This chain links TRBV4-1 with TRBJ2-1; no DNA is available, so the TRBD1 call from TCRdb remains unchecked. Germline V gene lookup returns CDR1 MGHRA and CDR2 YSYEKL. This CDR3 is 13 amino acids long. CDR3 loop: CASSQGGYNEQFF.

The V and J genes are TRBV29-1 and TRBJ2-5; with no DNA, the TCRdb D assignment of TRBD2 cannot be verified. Per germline, CDR1 SQVTM and CDR2 ANQGSEA. CDR3 size: 12 residues. The CDR3 protein is CSVERGIETQYF.

CDR3 in amino acids: CASSSIYSNQPQHF. This chain joins TRBV5-6 and TRBJ1-5. The CDR3 sequence is 14 residues long. Germline loops: CDR1 SGHDT, CDR2 YYEEEE.

V and J are TRBV4-2 and TRBJ2-7; TCRdb calls TRBD1, which cannot be checked without DNA. CDR3 length equals 14 residues. Germline assignment: CDR1 LGHNA and CDR2 YNFKEQ. Here the CDR3 reads CASSQGQLFYEQYF.

The chain recombines TRBV12-3 or TRBV12-4 with TRBJ1-1; the D gene TCRdb calls, TRBD1, cannot be checked with no DNA. The CDR3 sequence is 16 residues long. The CDR3 spells CASSGDRGHVNTEAFF.